The subject of this entry is one T cell receptor (beta chain). The data were produced by immunoSEQ multiplex PCR, yet TCRdb's version contains in-frame clones alone and is incomplete. The sample shows about 480,000 clones, about three quarters of them seen only once. The sample belongs to a study of shared clonotypes between healthy human individuals. Sequenced input: PBMCs. The sequence derives from a woman between 35 and 50 years old in good health. Some clones in this sample may be carry-over from other donors' samples.

Here the CDR3 DNA reads TGTGCCACCAACCCCTCCGACAGTCCCGATGAAGATGAGCAGTTCTTC. This codes for CATNPSDSPDEDEQFF. The chain uses TRBV2 and TRBJ2-1, with TRBD1 as a possible D gene (5 bases). Germline loops: CDR1 SNHLY, CDR2 FYNNEI. This CDR3 is built from 16 residues. V lost 10 bases and J lost 8, with 27 bases in between.